This is a list of T cell receptor beta chains from one sample in a study of metastatic and nonmetastatic thyroid tumors. TCRdb re-analyzed the PCR reads through MiXCR. The data show roughly 2,000 clones, over 9.5% seen once. The sequenced material came from tumor tissue. The receptors stem from a female donor with papillary thyroid cancer or a benign thyroid nodule (not recorded which). Some clones in this sample may be carry-over from other donors' samples. CDR3s include the opening cysteine and the closing phenylalanine or tryptophan. Each record gives: clone size, D gene, J gene, V gene, CDR3 protein, CDR3 DNA. A D gene is named only where the DNA matches it firmly. Part of the rows lack a size; the others show once, few, many or a class for expanded clones.

few TRBD2 TRBJ2-5 TRBV12-3/TRBV12-4 CASRERAGEQGTQYF TGTGCCAGCAGAGAACGGGCGGGGGAGCAAGGTACTCAGTACTTC
medium-sized TRBD2 TRBJ2-3 TRBV20-1 CSARPVAGGGADTQYF TGCAGTGCTAGGCCGGTGGCGGGGGGGGGCGCAGATACGCAGTATTTT
many NA TRBJ2-7 TRBV3-1 CASSQVAAGAMYF NA
medium-sized NA TRBJ2-3 TRBV6-2/TRBV6-3 CASSYRGGGGTGTQYF TGTGCCAGCAGTTACAGAGGAGGAGGGGGCACAGGTACGCAGTATTTT
many NA TRBJ2-1 TRBV29-1 CSVDMVGPYNEQFF TGCAGCGTTGATATGGTCGGTCCCTACAATGAGCAGTTCTTC
medium-sized TRBD2 TRBJ2-1 TRBV19 CASSTASGGGISEQFF TGTGCCAGTAGTACCGCTAGCGGGGGGGGAATAAGCGAGCAGTTCTTC
medium-sized NA TRBJ2-7 TRBV19 CASSIDLSNEQYF TGTGCCAGTAGTATAGATCTGTCCAACGAGCAGTACTTC
many TRBD2 TRBJ2-5 TRBV7-7 CASGLGTSQETQYF TGTGCTAGCGGCTTAGGGACTAGCCAAGAGACCCAGTACTTC
large TRBD2 TRBJ2-7 TRBV10-2 CASSDVGGAYEQYF TGCGCCAGCAGTGACGTCGGGGGGGCCTACGAGCAGTACTTC
medium-sized NA TRBJ2-3 TRBV9 CASKIDTQYF TGTGCCAGCAAGATAGATACGCAGTATTTT
medium-sized NA TRBJ2-7 TRBV7-7 CASSPRVGQTYEQYF TGTGCTAGCAGCCCTCGGGTTGGACAGACCTACGAGCAGTACTTC
medium-sized NA TRBJ1-3 TRBV12-3/TRBV12-4 CASSLSYSGNTIYF TGTGCCAGCAGTTTAAGCTACTCTGGAAACACCATATATTTT
medium-sized TRBD2 TRBJ2-7 TRBV20-1 CSARGSPGLASAYEQYF TGCAGTGCTAGAGGGTCCCCGGGACTAGCGTCTGCCTACGAGCAGTACTTC
NA TRBD1 TRBJ2-7 TRBV4-3 CASSQESRGQGIYEQYF TGCGCCAGCAGCCAAGAAAGTAGGGGACAGGGTATCTACGAGCAGTACTTC
many NA TRBJ1-3 TRBV3-1 CASSQRKNTIYF TGTGCCAGCAGCCAACGCAAAAACACCATATATTTT
NA NA TRBJ2-1 TRBV11-1 CASSLARPRNPYNDQFF TGTGCCAGCAGCTTAGCGCGCCCCAGGAACCCTTACAACGATCAGTTCTTC
medium-sized TRBD1 TRBJ2-7 TRBV7-3 CASSLSWGRGSEQYF TGTGCCAGCAGCTTAAGTTGGGGCAGGGGGTCCGAGCAGTACTTC
NA NA TRBJ1-2 TRBV11-1 CASSAPPHRSLGAGYTF TGTGCCAGCAGCGCCCCCCCCCACCGCTCCCTAGGCGCTGGCTACACCTTC
medium-sized NA TRBJ1-1 TRBV7-2 CASSLVSGANTEAFF TGTGCCAGCAGCTTAGTGTCGGGGGCTAACACTGAAGCTTTCTTT